A single sample gave rise to the 28 T cell receptor beta chains below, sequenced in a study of vaccination effects on CD4 cells after COVID-19. Viral peptide pools were used in the ViraFEST assay to expand antigen-specific CD4+ T cells, and sequencing came afterward. When around ten days of culture had elapsed, CD4+ T cells were isolated. Profiled with immunoSEQ multiplex PCR; TCRdb holds only in-frame clones, not every one. Counted here are approximately 30,000 clones, roughly two thirds occurring once; the ten biggest clones make up under 30%. No cognate antigen is known for these TCRs. Sequenced here: CD4+ T cells from PBMCs cultured with HCoV-229E spike peptides, sampled before COVID-19 vaccination. Every receptor here comes from a human donor who received a COVID-19 vaccine.

This chain connects TRBV9 to TRBJ1-3, with D possibly being TRBD1 (5 bases). In germline, CDR1 is SGDLS, CDR2 YYNGEE. The V end lost 3 bases, the J end lost 0 bases, and 13 bases lay between the germline ends. The CDR3 length is 16 residues. The CDR3 spells CASSAGTSSSGNTIYF. The CDR3 coding sequence is TGTGCCAGCAGCGCGGGGACGTCTAGCTCTGGAAACACCATATATTTT.

The J gene is TRBJ2-5, the V gene TRBV6-5; D perhaps matches TRBD2 (7 bases). From germline, CDR1 is MNHEY and CDR2 SVGAGI. The V gene lost 7 bases and the J gene lost 2 bases, with 17 bases spanning the gap. The CDR3 length is 15 residues. CDR3 amino acids: CASTRGRGAQETQYF. DNA of the CDR3: TGTGCCAGCACCAGAGGACGGGGGGCACAAGAGACCCAGTACTTC.

The chain uses TRBV5-4 and TRBJ2-6, with D uncertain. Germline V gene sequence: CDR1 SGHNT, CDR2 YYREEE (reference sequence). The CDR3 consists of 13 residues. The germline V and J ends were trimmed by 4 bases and 7 bases, with 9 bases remaining between them. For the CDR3, the DNA is TGTGCCAGCAGCCAAGACATCGCCAACGTCCTGACTTTC. Encoded protein: CASSQDIANVLTF.

This chain connects TRBV10-3 to TRBJ1-6; D is perhaps TRBD1 (5 bases). Germline CDR1 reads ENHRY; CDR2 reads SYGVKD. V lost 0 bases and J 2 bases, leaving 8 bases between the germline ends. This CDR3 has 16 amino acids. The CDR3: CAISESRGTYNSPLHF. The CDR3 bases are TGTGCCATCAGTGAGTCGAGGGGTACCTATAATTCACCCCTCCACTTT.

The chain is built from TRBV19 and TRBJ1-1, with D possibly matching TRBD1 (6 bases). The CDR3 is 12 residues long. Trimming stripped 10 bases from V and 5 bases from J, with 14 bases between. CDR1 is LNHDA, CDR2 SQIVND, per germline (reference sequence). CDR3 nucleotides: TGTGCCACAAAACAGGGCTGGACTGAAGCTTTCTTT. Its translation is CATKQGWTEAFF.

This chain joins TRBV7-9 and TRBJ1-6, with 7 bases lining up with TRBD1. The CDR3 has 18 amino acids. Per the germline V gene, CDR1 is SEHNR and CDR2 is FQNEAQ (reference sequence). The V gene end was trimmed by 1 base and the J gene end by 5 bases; junction bases not matched to a gene: 11. In DNA, the CDR3 is TGTGCCAGCAGCTTAGGGGGGAAACAGGGGAAAAATAATTCACCCCTCCACTTT. It translates to CASSLGGKQGKNNSPLHF.

This clone was seen just once. J is TRBJ2-3 and V is TRBV7-2; the match to TRBD1 covers 11 bases. In germline, CDR1 is SGHTA, CDR2 FQGNSA. Trimming removed 0 bases from V and 3 bases from J; junction bases left unmatched: 5. CDR3 length equals 17 residues. The DNA of the CDR3 is TGTGCCAGCAGCTTAGCTAAGGGGACAGGGGGGACAGATACGCAGTATTTT. Protein: CASSLAKGTGGTDTQYF.

In its sample, this clone was seen a few times. The chain recombines TRBV18 with TRBJ1-2; 9 bases line up with TRBD1. After removal of 1 base from V and 5 bases from J, the junction contained 2 bases not matched to a gene. CDR1 and CDR2 (germline): KGHSH, LQKENI. There are 14 residues in the CDR3. The CDR3 protein is CASSPRQGDYGYTF. The CDR3 region has the DNA TGTGCCAGCTCACCACGACAGGGGGATTATGGCTACACCTTC.

J is TRBJ2-5 and V is TRBV20-1; D remains ambiguous. Germline lookup yields CDR1 DFQATT and CDR2 SNEGSKA (reference sequence). CDR3 length equals 12 residues. V lost 3 bases, J lost 2 bases, and 7 bases lay in between. This CDR3 reads CSASSRQETQYF. CDR3 coding DNA: TGCAGTGCTAGTTCAAGGCAAGAGACCCAGTACTTC.

The chain combines TRBV10-3 with TRBJ2-7; 8 bases fit TRBD2. CDR3 length equals 17 residues. Germline CDR1 reads ENHRY; CDR2 reads SYGVKD. Trimming removed 2 bases from V and 2 bases from J; junction bases left unmatched: 11. CDR3 bases: TGTGCCATCAGTGAGGGGAGACTAGCGAGAGGTGCCTACGAGCAGTACTTC. Its translation is CAISEGRLARGAYEQYF.

The chain uses TRBV28 and TRBJ2-3; weak D call: TRBD2 (5 bases). Per the germline V gene, CDR1 is MDHEN and CDR2 is SYDVKM. This CDR3 comprises 16 residues. The V and J ends lost 5 bases and 2 bases respectively, with 17 bases between them. CDR3 residues: CASSPQTGNPTDTQYF. The CDR3 DNA sequence: TGTGCCAGCAGTCCCCAGACGGGAAACCCCACAGATACGCAGTATTTT.

The chain recombines TRBV3-1 (or the pseudogene TRBV3-2) with TRBJ1-6; a possible D gene is TRBD1 (6 bases). The ends were cut back, 0 bases at V and 6 bases at J, with 9 bases in the middle. Germline V gene data show CDR1 as LGHDT and CDR2 as YNNKEL (reference sequence). The CDR3 sequence is 15 residues long. The DNA of the CDR3 is TGTGCCAGCAGCCAAGATTGGGGGCCTAATTCACCCCTCCACTTT. Translating gives CASSQDWGPNSPLHF.

This chain links TRBV20-1 with TRBJ2-1; D is perhaps TRBD1 (5 bases). From germline, CDR1 is DFQATT and CDR2 SNEGSKA (reference sequence). Trimming took 4 bases from V and 4 from J, leaving 5 bases between them. The CDR3 totals 11 residues. CDR3 sequence reads: CSATGYNEQFF. The CDR3 DNA sequence: TGCAGTGCTACAGGGTACAATGAGCAGTTCTTC.

The CDR3 sequence is CASRLNSPLHF. The CDR3 DNA reads as TGTGCCAGCAGACTCAATTCACCCCTCCACTTT. V is TRBV6-6 and J is TRBJ1-6; D remains unclear. Trimming removed 6 bases from V and 7 bases from J, with 4 bases in between. Per germline, CDR1 MNHNY and CDR2 SVGAGI (reference sequence). The CDR3 spans 11 residues.

This chain links TRBV18 with TRBJ1-1; no clear D gene. This CDR3 has 14 amino acids. V was cut by 2 bases and J by 4 bases, with 11 bases left in between. Germline V CDR1 and CDR2: KGHSH, LQKENI. The CDR3 DNA sequence: TGTGCCAGCTCACCAGGGAGCGAGGCCACTGAAGCTTTCTTT. Its protein product is CASSPGSEATEAFF.

The chain links TRBV6-2 or TRBV6-3 to TRBJ1-3; D is perhaps TRBD1 (6 bases). V lost 2 bases and J 0 bases, leaving 11 bases between the germline ends. This CDR3 spans 16 amino acids. Germline V lookup: CDR1 MNHEY, CDR2 SVGEGT. The DNA for the CDR3 is TGTGCCAGCAGTTACCCGGGACAAAACTCTGGAAACACCATATATTTT. It specifies CASSYPGQNSGNTIYF.

The gene calls are TRBV11-2 and TRBJ1-2; D remains ambiguous. V was cut by 5 bases and J by 2 bases, with 9 bases left in between. The CDR3 consists of 13 residues. Germline CDR1 and CDR2: SGHAT and FQNNGV. CDR3 sequence (DNA): TGTGCCAGCAGCCACACTTACAACTATGGCTACACCTTC. Protein product: CASSHTYNYGYTF.

V is TRBV6-4 and J is TRBJ1-6; 7 bases map to TRBD1. J gave up 7 bases and V 8 bases, and 11 bases lay outside the gene matches. The CDR3 covers 15 residues. Germline lookup yields CDR1 MRHNA and CDR2 SNTAGT. The CDR3 DNA reads TGTGCCAGCGTAGACGCCGGGACAGCCAATTCACCCCTCCACTTT. It is translated as CASVDAGTANSPLHF.

This sequence joins TRBV29-1 and TRBJ1-1; TRBD1 matches 7 bases. The germline V gene has CDR1 SQVTM and CDR2 ANQGSEA. CDR3 length: 14 amino acids. Trimming took 6 bases from V and 0 from J; bases not matched to a gene: 7. The CDR3 sequence is CSVYRQGLNTEAFF. CDR3 nucleotides: TGCAGCGTATACAGACAGGGATTGAACACTGAAGCTTTCTTT.

This chain joins TRBV7-6 and TRBJ1-1, with D unclear. The CDR3 loop spans 14 amino acids. Trimming pared 6 bases from V and 1 base from J, leaving 12 bases between. CDR1 is SGHVS, CDR2 FNYEAQ, per germline. In nucleotides, the CDR3 is TGTGCCAGCAGGCCGTTTTTAGAGAACACTGAAGCTTTCTTT. The encoded protein is CASRPFLENTEAFF. Looking up the rest from reference TRBV7-6 and TRBJ1-1 gives the full variable domain: GAGVSQSPRYKVTKRGQDVALRCDPISGHVSLYWYRQALGQGPEFLTYFNYEAQQDKSGLPNDRFSAERPEGSISTLTIQRTEQRDSAMYRCASRPFLENTEAFFGQGTRLTVV.

The chain carries TRBV2 and TRBJ2-5; 9 positions match TRBD1. There are 13 residues in the CDR3. Germline V gene lookup returns CDR1 SNHLY and CDR2 FYNNEI. V dropped 4 bases and J dropped 5; count of bases not matched to a gene: 2. In DNA, the CDR3 is TGTGCCAGCAGTGTAGGGACAGGGGAGACCCAGTACTTC. Translation gives CASSVGTGETQYF.

The rearrangement links TRBV24-1 to TRBJ2-1; D gene uncertain. Trimming took off 5 bases at V and 5 bases at J, with 6 bases between the two ends. This CDR3 is 12 amino acids long. CDR1 and CDR2 from the germline V gene are KGHDR and SFDVKD. CDR3 loop: CATSVTHNEQFF. The DNA of the CDR3 is TGTGCCACCAGTGTTACGCACAATGAGCAGTTCTTC.

The CDR3 DNA follows: TGTGCCAGCAGAACTACAGGGGAACTCTACGAGCAGTACTTC. Protein sequence: CASRTTGELYEQYF. This chain joins TRBV5-4 and TRBJ2-7; TRBD1 aligns across 7 bases. The germline V gene encodes CDR1 SGHNT and CDR2 YYREEE (reference sequence). V shed 5 bases, J shed 3 bases, and the junction held 8 bases outside the gene matches. The CDR3 loop spans 14 amino acids.

The chain couples TRBV5-8 to TRBJ1-2, with D possibly TRBD1 on 6 matching bases. The germline CDR1 and CDR2 sequences are SGHTS and YDEGEE. The CDR3 runs to 12 residues. V was cut by 5 bases and J by 7 bases, with 12 bases left in between. This CDR3 reads CASSPQGSGYTF. DNA for the CDR3: TGTGCCAGCAGTCCACAGGGATCTGGCTACACCTTC. Full variable domain (rest looked up from reference TRBV5-8 and TRBJ1-2): EAGVTQSPTHLIKTRGQQATLRCSPISGHTSVYWYQQALGLGLQFLLWYDEGEERNRGNFPPRFSGRQFPNYSSELNVNALELEDSALYLCASSPQGSGYTFGSGTRLTVV.

The J gene is TRBJ2-7, the V gene TRBV5-6; TRBD1 might be the D (6 bases). This CDR3 spans 16 amino acids. Germline V gene sequence: CDR1 SGHDT, CDR2 YYEEEE. V lost 4 bases and J lost 2, with 19 bases in between. In DNA, the CDR3 is TGTGCCAGCAGCCCGGCCGGGACACCCATACCCTACGAGCAGTACTTC. As protein: CASSPAGTPIPYEQYF. Complete variable domain (other parts from reference TRBV5-6 and TRBJ2-7): DAGVTQSPTHLIKTRGQQVTLRCSPKSGHDTVSWYQQALGQGPQFIFQYYEEEERQRGNFPDRFSGHQFPNYSSELNVNALLLGDSALYLCASSPAGTPIPYEQYFGPGTRLTVT.

The gene calls are TRBV28 and TRBJ1-5; possible D gene TRBD1, 6 bases. CDR3 size: 15 residues. The V gene's germline CDR1 is MDHEN and CDR2 SYDVKM. V gave up 2 bases and J gave up 5 bases, with 13 bases separating them. The CDR3 spells CASSLGGTQHQPQHF. The CDR3 nucleotides are TGTGCCAGCAGTTTAGGAGGGACACAACATCAGCCCCAGCATTTT.

This clone was counted a few times. The chain combines TRBV12-3 or TRBV12-4 with TRBJ1-2; weak D call: TRBD1 (5 bases). This CDR3 contains 12 residues. V was pared by 6 bases and J by 8 bases, with 13 bases between. DNA of the CDR3: TGTGCCAGCAGAACCGGGGCTAGGGGCTACACCTTC. Translating gives CASRTGARGYTF.

The chain uses TRBV5-4 and TRBJ1-4; 8 positions agree with TRBD1. The CDR3 length is 14 residues. The V gene's germline CDR1 is SGHNT and CDR2 YYREEE (reference sequence). V trimming: 4 bases; J trimming: 7 bases; junction bases outside the gene matches: 6. The CDR3 coding sequence is TGTGCCAGCAGCAGACAGGGGTCAAGTGAAAAACTGTTTTTT. Translating it yields CASSRQGSSEKLFF.